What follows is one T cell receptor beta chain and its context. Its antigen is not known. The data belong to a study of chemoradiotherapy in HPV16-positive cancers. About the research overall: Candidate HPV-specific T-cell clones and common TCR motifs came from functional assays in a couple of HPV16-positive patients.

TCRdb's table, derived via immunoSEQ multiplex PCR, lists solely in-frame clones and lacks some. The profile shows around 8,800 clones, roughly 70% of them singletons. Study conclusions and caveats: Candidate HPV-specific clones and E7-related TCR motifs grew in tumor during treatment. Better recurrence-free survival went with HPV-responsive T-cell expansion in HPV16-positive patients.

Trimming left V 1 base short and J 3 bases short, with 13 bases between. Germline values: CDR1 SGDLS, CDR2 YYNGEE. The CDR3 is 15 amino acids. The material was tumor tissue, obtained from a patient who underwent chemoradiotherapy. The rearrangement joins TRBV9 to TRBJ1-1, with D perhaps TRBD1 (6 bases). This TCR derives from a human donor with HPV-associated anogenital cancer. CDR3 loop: CASSVMGRGDTEAFF. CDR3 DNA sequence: TGTGCCAGCAGCGTAATGGGCAGGGGTGACACTGAAGCTTTCTTT.